This T cell receptor (beta chain) was profiled in a study of blood T cell repertoires in COVID-19. Overall study: Material from acute and convalescent COVID-19 was sourced from the United States, Italy and Spain. T cells, B-cell-depleted T cells, or PBMCs supplied cDNA or gDNA.

CDR1 and CDR2 from the germline V gene are SGHTA and FQGNSA. V gave up 4 bases and J gave up 0 bases, with 19 bases separating them. The CDR3 is 17 residues long. Measured with immunoSEQ multiplex PCR; TCRdb has only the in-frame clones, and not every one. The sample includes some 180,000 clones, about 88% seen only once; the top ten take approximately 6%. V is TRBV7-2 and J is TRBJ2-7, with D tentatively TRBD1 (6 bases). Sequences were obtained from peripheral blood. The origin of this receptor is a middle-aged man with active or convalescent COVID-19. The CDR3 DNA reads TGTGCCAGCAGCTCCCTACCTACAGGGCCCAGCTCCTACGAGCAGTACTTC. This sequence encodes CASSSLPTGPSSYEQYF.